This T cell receptor beta chain emerged from a study of T cells in women clearing cervical HPV infection. Germline CDR1 reads SNHLY; CDR2 reads FYNNEI. CDR3 size: 15 residues. V shed 8 bases and J 3 bases; nucleotides not matched to a gene: 9. Dot-blot hybridization genotyped cervical HPV amplified with MY09/MY11 PCR. Of note for this clone: The CDR3 end is not reached by the read, which stops 3 residues before it; the germline J gene fills it in.

Clones were read by immunoSEQ multiplex PCR, and TCRdb kept only the in-frame ones, dropping some. Seen in this sample are under 45,000 clones; the ten most common clones hold about 6.8%. Input material: blood buffy coat. This chain uses TRBV2 with TRBJ2-5; 10 nucleotides align to TRBD2. The sequence was collected from a woman between 18 and 70 years old with a cervical HPV16 infection that either progressed to CIN3+ or cleared (not recorded which). CDR3 DNA, as far as it was read: TGTGCCAGCCAACCTCCTACTAGCGGGAAAGAGACC. Translated: CASQPPTSGKET. The CDR3 reads in full as CASQPPTSGKETQYF.